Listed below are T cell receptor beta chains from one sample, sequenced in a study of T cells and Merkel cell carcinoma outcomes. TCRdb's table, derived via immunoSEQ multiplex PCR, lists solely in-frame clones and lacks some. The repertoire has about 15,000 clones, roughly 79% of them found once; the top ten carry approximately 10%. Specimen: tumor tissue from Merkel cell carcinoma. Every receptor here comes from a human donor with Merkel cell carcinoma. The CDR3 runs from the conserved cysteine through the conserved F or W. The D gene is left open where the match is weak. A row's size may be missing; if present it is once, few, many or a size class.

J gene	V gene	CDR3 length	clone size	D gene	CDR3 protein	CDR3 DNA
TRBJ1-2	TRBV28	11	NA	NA	CASEQNYGYTF	TGTGCCAGCGAGCAAAACTATGGCTACACCTTC
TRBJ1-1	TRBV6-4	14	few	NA	CASSPGGVNTEAFF	TGTGCCAGCAGCCCCGGGGGGGTGAACACTGAAGCTTTCTTT
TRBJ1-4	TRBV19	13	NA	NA	CASSIWGSEKLFF	TGTGCCAGTAGTATATGGGGATCTGAAAAACTGTTTTTT
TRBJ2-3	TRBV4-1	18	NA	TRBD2	CASSQDQGAGLAVNTQYF	TGCGCCAGCAGCCAAGATCAAGGGGCGGGACTAGCGGTTAATACGCAGTATTTT
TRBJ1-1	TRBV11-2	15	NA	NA	CASSFLGGRDTEAFF	TGTGCCAGCAGCTTTCTCGGGGGCCGGGACACTGAAGCTTTCTTT
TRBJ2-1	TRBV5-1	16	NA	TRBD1	CASSLGAGGPFNEQFF	TGCGCCAGCAGCTTGGGAGCAGGGGGTCCCTTCAATGAGCAGTTCTTC
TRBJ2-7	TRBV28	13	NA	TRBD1	CASGTGGSYEQYF	TGTGCCAGCGGGACAGGGGGGTCCTACGAGCAGTACTTC
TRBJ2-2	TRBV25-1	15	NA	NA	CASSDGSMNTGELFF	TGTGCCAGCAGTGATGGTTCGATGAACACCGGGGAGCTGTTTTTT
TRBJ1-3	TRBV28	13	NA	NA	CASSLNNRNTIYF	TGTGCCAGCAGTTTAAACAACAGAAACACCATATATTTT
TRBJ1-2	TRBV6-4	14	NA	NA	CASTPEGGSYGYTF	TGTGCCAGCACCCCCGAGGGCGGATCCTATGGCTACACCTTC
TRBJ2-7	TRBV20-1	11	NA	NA	CSGREWYEQYF	TGCAGTGGACGGGAGTGGTACGAGCAGTACTTC
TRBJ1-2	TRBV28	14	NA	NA	CASSLLQGNYGYTF	TGTGCCAGCAGTTTATTACAGGGAAACTATGGCTACACCTTC
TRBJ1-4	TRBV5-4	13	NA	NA	CVSSLGPDEKRFF	TGTGTCAGCAGCTTGGGACCGGATGAAAAACGGTTTTTT
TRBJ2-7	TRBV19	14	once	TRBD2	CASSIGTKLYEQYF	TGTGCCAGTAGTATCGGGACTAAACTCTACGAGCAGTACTTC
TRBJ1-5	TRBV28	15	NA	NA	CASSPRGGGNQPQHF	TGTGCCAGCAGTCCCCGAGGGGGAGGCAATCAGCCCCAGCATTTT
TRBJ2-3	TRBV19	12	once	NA	CASSYGTDTQYF	TGTGCCAGTAGTTACGGCACAGATACGCAGTATTTT
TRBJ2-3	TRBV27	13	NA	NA	CASSPLGTDTQYF	TGTGCCAGCAGTCCACTGGGCACAGATACGCAGTATTTT
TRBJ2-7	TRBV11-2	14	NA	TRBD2	CASNLAGHSYEQYF	TGTGCCAGCAACCTAGCGGGCCATTCCTACGAGCAGTACTTC
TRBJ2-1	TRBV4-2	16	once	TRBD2	CASSRYNMRTSDEQFF	TGTGCCAGCAGCCGGTATAATATGCGGACTAGCGATGAGCAGTTCTTC
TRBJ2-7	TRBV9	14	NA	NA	CASGGITSTYEQYF	TGTGCCAGCGGGGGAATAACGTCCACCTATGAGCAGTACTTC
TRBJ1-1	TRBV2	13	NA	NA	CASSQTMNTEAFF	TGTGCCAGCAGTCAAACCATGAACACTGAAGCTTTCTTT
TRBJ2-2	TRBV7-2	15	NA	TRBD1	CASKRIRGPTGELFF	TGTGCCAGCAAACGGATCAGGGGGCCCACCGGGGAGCTGTTTTTT
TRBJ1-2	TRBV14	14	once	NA	CASSQGQPPYGYTF	TGTGCCAGCAGCCAAGGCCAGCCGCCCTATGGCTACACCTTC
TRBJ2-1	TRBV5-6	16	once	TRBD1	CASSGSRTGAYNEQFF	TGTGCCAGCAGCGGGAGTCGGACAGGGGCTTACAATGAGCAGTTCTTC
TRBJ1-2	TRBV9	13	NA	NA	CASSADRNYGYTF	TGTGCCAGCAGCGCAGACAGGAACTATGGCTACACCTTC
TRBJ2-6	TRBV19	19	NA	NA	CASTIQPGRTDSGANVLTF	TGTGCCAGTACCATTCAACCCGGACGGACAGACTCTGGGGCCAACGTCCTGACTTTC
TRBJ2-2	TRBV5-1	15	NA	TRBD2	CASSLPRERSGELFF	TGCGCCAGCAGCTTACCGCGGGAGAGGTCCGGGGAGCTGTTTTTT
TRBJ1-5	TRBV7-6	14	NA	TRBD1	CASSRGTGNQPQHF	TGTGCCAGCAGCCGTGGGACAGGCAATCAGCCCCAGCATTTT
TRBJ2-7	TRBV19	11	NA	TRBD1	CASRTGSEQYF	TGTGCCAGCCGGACAGGGAGCGAGCAGTACTTC
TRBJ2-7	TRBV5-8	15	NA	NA	CASNPGGMGSYEQYF	TGTGCCAGCAACCCCGGGGGCATGGGGTCCTACGAGCAGTACTTC
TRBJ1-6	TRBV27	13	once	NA	CASTTTPVSPLHF	TGTGCCAGCACCACAACTCCGGTTTCACCCCTCCACTTT
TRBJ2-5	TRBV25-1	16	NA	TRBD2	CASSEVSGDSGETQYF	TGTGCCAGCAGTGAAGTCAGCGGGGACTCCGGGGAGACCCAGTACTTC
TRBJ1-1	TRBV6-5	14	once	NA	CASSYSNSNTEAFF	TGTGCCAGCAGTTACTCGAACTCGAACACTGAAGCTTTCTTT
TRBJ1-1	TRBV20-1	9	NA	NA	CRPGYEAFF	TGCAGACCGGGGTATGAAGCTTTCTTT
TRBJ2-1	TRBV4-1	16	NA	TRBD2	CASSQGSGLATDEQFF	TGCGCCAGCAGCCAAGGATCGGGACTAGCTACGGATGAGCAGTTCTTC
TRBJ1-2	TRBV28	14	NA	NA	CASSEPGVNYGYTF	TGTGCCAGCAGTGAGCCAGGAGTTAACTATGGCTACACCTTC
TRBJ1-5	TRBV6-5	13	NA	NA	CASSPGGNQPQHF	TGTGCCAGCAGCCCAGGGGGCAATCAGCCCCAGCATTTT
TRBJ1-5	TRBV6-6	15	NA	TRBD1	CASSEGQGGNQPQHF	TGTGCCAGCAGCGAAGGACAGGGAGGCAATCAGCCCCAGCATTTT
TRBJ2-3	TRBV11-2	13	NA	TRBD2	CASRGTSGRTQYF	TGTGCCAGCAGGGGGACTAGCGGGAGGACGCAGTATTTT
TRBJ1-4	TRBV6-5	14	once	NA	CASSYSRVGEKLFF	TGTGCCAGCAGTTACTCCAGGGTTGGCGAAAAACTGTTTTTT
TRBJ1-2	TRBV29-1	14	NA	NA	CSVGEAGTGFGYTF	TGCAGCGTTGGGGAGGCAGGGACTGGATTCGGCTACACCTTC
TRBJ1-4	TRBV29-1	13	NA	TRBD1	CSALQGKKEKLFF	TGCAGCGCCCTACAGGGGAAGAAAGAAAAACTGTTTTTT
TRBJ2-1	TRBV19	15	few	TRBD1	CASSLTTGNYNEQFF	TGTGCCAGTAGCCTAACGACAGGGAACTACAATGAGCAGTTCTTC
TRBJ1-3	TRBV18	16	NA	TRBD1	CASSSGDSHSRNTIYF	TGTGCCAGCTCAAGCGGGGACAGCCACTCTAGAAACACCATATATTTT
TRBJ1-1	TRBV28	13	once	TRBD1	CASSSLGQGLAFF	TGTGCCAGCAGTTCTTTGGGACAGGGGTTGGCTTTCTTT
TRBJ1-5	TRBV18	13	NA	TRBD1	CASSPGQNQPQHF	TGTGCCAGCTCACCGGGACAGAATCAGCCCCAGCATTTT
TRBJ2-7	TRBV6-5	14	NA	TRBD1	CASSYGDRRHEQYF	TGTGCCAGCAGTTACGGGGACAGGCGACACGAGCAGTACTTC
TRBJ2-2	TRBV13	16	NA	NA	CASSLLGTPNTGELFF	TGTGCCAGCAGCTTACTCGGGACACCGAACACCGGGGAGCTGTTTTTT
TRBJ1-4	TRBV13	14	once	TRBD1	CASSYGTENKKLFF	TGTGCCAGCAGCTACGGGACAGAGAATAAAAAACTGTTTTTT
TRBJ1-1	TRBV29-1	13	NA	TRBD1	CSVQQGAYTEAFF	TGCAGCGTCCAACAGGGGGCGTATACTGAAGCTTTCTTT